Listed below are T cell receptor beta chains from one sample, sequenced in a study of cytomegalovirus exposure and HLA in healthy donors. Measured with immunoSEQ multiplex PCR; TCRdb has only the in-frame clones, and not every one. The sample lists under 250,000 clones, around 86% occurring once. Sequencing was performed on PBMCs. The source of these receptors is a woman between 18 and 29 years old in good health and CMV-seropositive. CDR3s include the opening cysteine and the closing phenylalanine or tryptophan. D genes are given only for firm matches. Clone size is stated in some rows and not others, as once, few, many or a class when expanded.

TRBJ2-1	TRBV5-6	TRBD2	NA	CASSTGLAGGSNEQFF	TGTGCCAGCAGCACGGGACTAGCGGGAGGGTCGAATGAGCAGTTCTTC
TRBJ1-2	TRBV30	NA	NA	CAWSVERANYGYTF	TGTGCCTGGAGTGTAGAGAGGGCTAACTATGGCTACACCTTC
TRBJ1-5	TRBV28	TRBD1	NA	CASSLRGTGNQPQHF	TGTGCCAGCAGTTTGAGGGGGACAGGCAATCAGCCCCAGCATTTT
TRBJ1-5	TRBV19	NA	few	CASSRRRDQPQHF	TGTGCCAGTAGCCGACGGAGGGATCAGCCCCAGCATTTT
TRBJ1-1	TRBV6-1	NA	NA	CASRRTEAFF	TGTGCCAGCAGGAGGACTGAAGCTTTCTTT
TRBJ1-2	TRBV27	TRBD1	once	CATGTGNPNYGYTF	TGTGCCACCGGGACAGGCAATCCTAACTATGGCTACACCTTC
TRBJ1-1	TRBV19	NA	few	CASSRGRGTEAFF	TGTGCCAGTAGTAGGGGGAGGGGAACTGAAGCTTTCTTT
TRBJ2-7	TRBV6-1	NA	NA	CASSEWDFLSNEQYF	TGTGCCAGCAGTGAGTGGGACTTCCTTTCGAACGAGCAGTACTTC
TRBJ2-1	TRBV5-6	NA	NA	CASSLTGTPEFNEQFF	TGTGCCAGCAGCTTGACCGGGACACCAGAATTCAATGAGCAGTTCTTC
TRBJ2-7	TRBV29-1	NA	NA	CSVTGRTNSYEQYF	TGCAGCGTAACCGGTCGGACAAACTCCTACGAGCAGTACTTC
TRBJ2-3	TRBV29-1	TRBD2	NA	CSVRSSGSPTDTQYF	TGCAGCGTTAGGAGTAGCGGGAGTCCCACAGATACGCAGTATTTT
TRBJ1-1	TRBV28	NA	few	CASRPFELTEAFF	TGTGCCAGCAGGCCCTTTGAACTCACTGAAGCTTTCTTT
TRBJ2-1	TRBV28	NA	NA	CASSPSGAPTYNEQFF	TGTGCCAGCAGTCCCTCTGGGGCTCCGACCTACAATGAGCAGTTCTTC
TRBJ2-7	TRBV5-1	NA	NA	CASSLRDNYEQYF	TGCGCCAGCAGCTTGAGGGACAACTACGAGCAGTACTTC
TRBJ2-7	TRBV7-8	TRBD1	NA	CASSITGGREQYF	TGTGCCAGCAGCATTACAGGGGGCCGGGAGCAGTACTTC